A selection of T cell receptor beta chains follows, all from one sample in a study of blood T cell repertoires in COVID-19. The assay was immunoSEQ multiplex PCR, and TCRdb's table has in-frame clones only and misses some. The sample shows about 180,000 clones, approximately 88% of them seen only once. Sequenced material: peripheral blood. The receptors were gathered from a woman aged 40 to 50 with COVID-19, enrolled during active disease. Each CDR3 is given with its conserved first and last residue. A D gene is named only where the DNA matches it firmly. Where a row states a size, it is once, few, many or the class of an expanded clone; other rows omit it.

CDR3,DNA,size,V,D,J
CASSYSKQGEYGYTF,TGTGCCAGCAGTTACTCGAAGCAAGGAGAGTACGGCTACACCTTC,-,TRBV6-5,-,TRBJ1-2
CASSLGGQMINQPQHF,TGCGCCAGCAGCTTGGGGGGGCAAATGATCAATCAGCCCCAGCATTTT,-,TRBV5-1,-,TRBJ1-5
CASKLAGGNTDTQYF,TGTGCCAGCAAACTAGCGGGGGGAAATACAGATACGCAGTATTTT,-,TRBV6-6,TRBD2,TRBJ2-3
CASSGGSTYEQYF,TGTGCCAGCAGTGGGGGCAGCACCTACGAGCAGTACTTC,-,TRBV2,-,TRBJ2-7
CASSFRTGENTEAFF,TGTGCCAGCAGCTTTCGGACAGGGGAAAACACTGAAGCTTTCTTT,-,TRBV11-1,TRBD1,TRBJ1-1
CASSLQGDNSPLHF,TGCGCCAGCAGCTTGCAGGGGGACAATTCACCCCTCCACTTT,few,TRBV5-1,TRBD1,TRBJ1-6
CASSRGVATYNEQFF,TGTGCCAGCAGCCGGGGAGTAGCGACCTACAATGAGCAGTTCTTC,once,TRBV3-1/TRBV3-2,-,TRBJ2-1
CASSTGSNQPQHF,TGCGCCAGCAGCACAGGGAGCAATCAGCCCCAGCATTTT,-,TRBV10-1,-,TRBJ1-5
CASSEGRGTGAYEQYF,TGTGCCAGCAGTGAGGGGCGTGGGACAGGGGCGTACGAGCAGTACTTC,-,TRBV6-1,TRBD1,TRBJ2-7
CASSPKAGANEKLFF,TGTGCCAGCTCCCCCAAGGCAGGGGCTAATGAAAAACTGTTTTTT,-,TRBV18,-,TRBJ1-4
CASSIKDGGQETQYF,TGTGCCAGCAGCATTAAGGATGGGGGGCAAGAGACCCAGTACTTC,once,TRBV7-9,-,TRBJ2-5
CASRSQGVISPLHF,TGTGCCAGCAGATCACAGGGGGTTATTTCACCCCTCCACTTT,-,TRBV6-5,TRBD1,TRBJ1-6
CASSEEQGFFYGYTF,TGTGCCAGCAGCGAGGAACAGGGCTTCTTTTATGGCTACACCTTC,-,TRBV5-4,-,TRBJ1-2
CASSPGTGTYGYTF,TGTGCCAGCAGCCCCGGGACAGGGACCTATGGCTACACCTTC,-,TRBV7-3,TRBD1,TRBJ1-2
CASSDPTSGAYNEQFF,TGTGCCAGCAGTGATCCGACTAGCGGTGCCTACAATGAGCAGTTCTTC,-,TRBV25-1,TRBD2,TRBJ2-1
CATSVQDNEQFF,TGTGCCACGTCCGTACAAGACAATGAGCAGTTCTTC,-,TRBV15,-,TRBJ2-1
CASSRGTGSEKLFF,TGCGCCAGCAGCCGCGGGACAGGGTCTGAAAAACTGTTTTTT,once,TRBV4-1,TRBD1,TRBJ1-4
CASSQFRGTNTEAFF,TGTGCCAGCAGCCAATTTCGCGGCACGAACACTGAAGCTTTCTTT,-,TRBV6-5,-,TRBJ1-1
CASSPRQTSTDTQYF,TGTGCCAGCAGCCCCAGACAGACTAGCACAGATACGCAGTATTTT,-,TRBV7-8,-,TRBJ2-3
CASSKGGIQTVNEQFF,TGTGCCAGCAGCAAAGGTGGAATTCAGACAGTCAATGAGCAGTTCTTC,once,TRBV21-1,-,TRBJ2-1
CASSETGRYGYTF,TGTGCCAGCAGTGAAACAGGGCGGTACGGCTACACCTTC,-,TRBV2,-,TRBJ1-2
CASGGGLEDGYTF,TGTGCCAGCGGCGGGGGGTTGGAGGATGGCTACACCTTC,once,TRBV7-9,-,TRBJ1-2
CASSFIQGLQNTEAFF,TGTGCCAGCAGCTTCATCCAGGGGCTCCAGAACACTGAAGCTTTCTTT,-,TRBV5-6,-,TRBJ1-1
CASSVTATEAFF,TGTGCCAGTAGTGTGACAGCCACTGAAGCTTTCTTT,-,TRBV19,-,TRBJ1-1
CASSATGSHEQYF,TGTGCCAGTAGTGCGACAGGGTCCCACGAGCAGTACTTC,-,TRBV19,TRBD1,TRBJ2-7
CASSYSEGSWYGYTF,TGTGCCAGCAGTTACTCGGAGGGTTCATGGTATGGCTACACCTTC,-,TRBV6-5,-,TRBJ1-2
CASSRPTGNFTGNTIYF,TGTGCCAGCAGCCGACCAACCGGGAATTTCACTGGAAACACCATATATTTT,-,TRBV3-1/TRBV3-2,-,TRBJ1-3
CASPSSGGYTF,TGTGCCAGCCCTAGTTCGGGGGGCTACACCTTC,-,TRBV18,-,TRBJ1-2
CASSLRSWGRGDTGELFF,TGTGCCAGCAGCTTAAGGTCTTGGGGCCGCGGAGACACCGGGGAGCTGTTTTTT,-,TRBV7-2,-,TRBJ2-2
CSAPSGDNYGYTF,TGCAGCGCCCCTTCGGGGGACAACTATGGCTACACCTTC,-,TRBV29-1,-,TRBJ1-2
CASSLGAGDQPQHF,TGTGCCAGCAGCCTAGGGGCAGGGGATCAGCCCCAGCATTTT,-,TRBV13,-,TRBJ1-5
CASSALAGGETSYEQYF,TGCGCCAGCAGTGCACTAGCGGGGGGCGAAACTTCCTACGAGCAGTACTTC,-,TRBV10-2,TRBD2,TRBJ2-7
CATSGQTGGYNEQFF,TGTGCCACCAGTGGGCAAACAGGGGGATACAATGAGCAGTTCTTC,once,TRBV24-1,TRBD1,TRBJ2-1
CASSMVGAGAEAFF,TGTGCCAGTAGTATGGTGGGGGCAGGGGCTGAAGCTTTCTTT,-,TRBV19,-,TRBJ1-1
CSVGERYEQYF,TGCAGCGTTGGAGAGAGATACGAGCAGTACTTC,-,TRBV29-1,-,TRBJ2-7
CASLVGHSLSSQHF,TGTGCCAGCCTGGTGGGGCACTCGCTCTCGTCCCAGCATTTT,few,TRBV28,-,TRBJ1-5
CASTLNANYGYTF,TGTGCCAGTACCCTTAATGCTAACTATGGCTACACCTTC,-,TRBV19,-,TRBJ1-2
CASSIGAQVNTEAFF,TGTGCCAGTAGTATAGGCGCGCAGGTGAACACTGAAGCTTTCTTT,-,TRBV19,-,TRBJ1-1
CASSVEGGGRTEQYF,TGTGCCAGCAGCGTAGAGGGCGGGGGCCGCACGGAGCAGTACTTC,-,TRBV9,-,TRBJ2-7
CASSSRELRGYGYTF,TGTGCCAGCAGCTCCCGGGAGCTACGGGGCTATGGCTACACCTTC,-,TRBV7-3,-,TRBJ1-2
CASSIGSTDTQYF,TGTGCCAGTAGTATCGGGTCCACAGATACGCAGTATTTT,-,TRBV19,-,TRBJ2-3
CASSLDISGNTIYF,TGTGCCAGCAGTTTAGACATTTCTGGAAACACCATATATTTT,-,TRBV6-5,-,TRBJ1-3
CASSDYRGHYEQYF,TGTGCCAGCAGTGACTACAGGGGTCACTACGAGCAGTACTTC,-,TRBV28,TRBD1,TRBJ2-7
CASTTGGTEAFF,TGTGCCAGCACGACAGGGGGAACTGAAGCTTTCTTT,few,TRBV27,TRBD1,TRBJ1-1
CSVSPDTQYF,TGCAGCGTCTCTCCAGATACGCAGTATTTT,once,TRBV29-1,-,TRBJ2-3
CASSQDRSYSGNTIYF,TGTGCCAGCAGCCAAGATCGAAGCTACTCCGGAAACACCATATATTTT,-,TRBV14,-,TRBJ1-3
CASSPDREAYGYTF,TGTGCCAGCTCACCGGACAGGGAAGCCTATGGCTACACCTTC,-,TRBV18,TRBD1,TRBJ1-2
CSVDGENTEAFF,TGCAGCGTTGACGGGGAGAACACTGAAGCTTTCTTT,-,TRBV29-1,-,TRBJ1-1
CASTGTLSTDTQYF,TGTGCCAGCACTGGGACACTTAGCACAGATACGCAGTATTTT,few,TRBV6-1,-,TRBJ2-3
CASSVQVSSYEQYF,TGTGCCAGCAGTGTTCAGGTCTCCTCCTACGAGCAGTACTTC,-,TRBV5-6,-,TRBJ2-7
CASSGRQGLGYTF,TGTGCCAGCAGCGGGAGACAGGGCCTTGGCTACACCTTC,-,TRBV5-6,TRBD1,TRBJ1-2
CASSFGLAYEQYF,TGTGCCAGCAGTTTTGGACTAGCCTACGAGCAGTACTTC,-,TRBV27,TRBD2,TRBJ2-7
CSGVTGDEAFF,TGCAGTGGCGTCACGGGGGACGAAGCTTTCTTT,-,TRBV20-1,-,TRBJ1-1
CAVGGHYGYTF,TGTGCCGTCGGAGGTCACTATGGCTACACCTTC,-,TRBV9,-,TRBJ1-2
CAIRDSQTSYEQYF,TGTGCCATCAGGGACAGCCAAACCTCCTACGAGCAGTACTTC,-,TRBV10-3,-,TRBJ2-7
CASSYSTGGNEQFF,TGTGCCAGCAGTTACTCGACCGGGGGCAATGAGCAGTTCTTC,-,TRBV6-5,-,TRBJ2-1
CASSFGGSNQPQHF,TGTGCCAGCAGTTTCGGGGGGAGCAATCAGCCCCAGCATTTT,-,TRBV28,-,TRBJ1-5
CASSFNRLAGGQNSYNEQFF,TGTGCCAGCAGCTTCAATCGCCTAGCGGGGGGGCAAAACTCCTACAATGAGCAGTTCTTC,-,TRBV5-4,TRBD2,TRBJ2-1
CSALAVTGELFF,TGCAGCGCACTAGCGGTCACCGGGGAGCTGTTTTTT,-,TRBV29-1,TRBD2,TRBJ2-2